These T cell receptor beta chains were read from a single sample in a study of response to subunit inactivated influenza vaccine. TCRdb reprocessed the RT-PCR reads with MiXCR, giving one entry per CDR3 protein. In the table there are 530,000 or so distinct CDR3 sequences, 25% of which are singletons. The source material was CD4+ T cells sorted from PBMCs, sampled more than 4 days after vaccination. Receptor source: a man aged 45-65 years who received an inactivated influenza vaccine. Both conserved end residues are part of each CDR3. A D gene is named only where the DNA matches it firmly. Clone size is shown for a subset of rows, as once, few, many or a class of expanded clone.

D | J | V | size | DNA | CDR3
TRBD2 | TRBJ2-2 | TRBV25-1 | . | TGTCCCAGCAGTGAGGCAGGACTAGCATGGGACGGGGAGCTGTTTTTT | CPSSEAGLAWDGELFF
TRBD2 | TRBJ2-5 | TRBV6-2/TRBV6-3 | . | TGTGCCAGCAGCCGCGACTTGGCGGGGGGGCCCAACCGAGAGACCCAGTACTTC | CASSRDLAGGPNRETQYF
TRBD1 | TRBJ1-2 | TRBV24-1 | many | TGTGCCACCAGCCGGACAGGGGGGGAGAATGGCTACACCTTC | CATSRTGGENGYTF
. | TRBJ1-6 | TRBV5-1 | few | TGCGCCAGCAGCGTCTGGACAGTGGGGGATTCACCCCTCCACTTT | CASSVWTVGDSPLHF
. | TRBJ2-1 | TRBV4-3 | . | TGCGCCAGCAGCCAGATACTGAGCTCCTACAATGAGCAGTTCTTC | CASSQILSSYNEQFF
TRBD2 | TRBJ2-7 | TRBV20-1 | once | TGCAGTGCGGAACACTCCGGGGGGTCCTACGAGCAGTACTTC | CSAEHSGGSYEQYF
. | TRBJ1-1 | TRBV27 | . | TGTGCCAGCAGTTTAAGTTCGGACACTGAAGCTTTCTTT | CASSLSSDTEAFF
TRBD1 | TRBJ2-7 | TRBV4-1 | few | TGCGCCAGCAGCCAAGACTTAAAGAGACAGGGGGCATACGAGCAGTACTTC | CASSQDLKRQGAYEQYF
TRBD1 | TRBJ2-2 | TRBV10-3 | . | TGTGCCATCGGAGGACAGGGGAACACCGGGGAGCTGTTTTTT | CAIGGQGNTGELFF
. | TRBJ2-7 | TRBV3-1 | . | TGTGCCAGCAGCCATCGTGGCAGGTACTCCTACGAGCAGTACTTC | CASSHRGRYSYEQYF
. | TRBJ1-4 | TRBV7-2 | few | TGTGCCAGCAGCTTATGGGGGGTGGAGGAACTGTTTTTT | CASSLWGVEELFF
. | TRBJ2-7 | TRBV29-1 | few | TGCAGCGGCATGGTGGGGGTCTACGAGCAGTACTTC | CSGMVGVYEQYF
. | TRBJ2-7 | TRBV6-2/TRBV6-3 | . | TGTGCCAGCAGTTACTCGAGCCAGGGCTACGAGCAGTACTTC | CASSYSSQGYEQYF
. | TRBJ2-2 | TRBV4-3 | many | TGCGCCAGCAGCCAAGATCCCCTCGGCAGCGTGACCGGGGAGCTGTTTTTT | CASSQDPLGSVTGELFF
. | TRBJ2-2 | TRBV6-2/TRBV6-3 | few | TGTGCCAGCAGTTGGACTACACCTTTGAACACCGGGGAGCTGTTTTTT | CASSWTTPLNTGELFF
. | TRBJ1-2 | TRBV30 | . | TGTGCCTCTGGACGGGACGGATATGGCTACACCTTC | CASGRDGYGYTF
. | TRBJ1-2 | TRBV3-1 | . | TGTGCCAGCAGCCAAGGCCCGCAGGGGTTTGGGTATGGCTACACCTTC | CASSQGPQGFGYGYTF
. | TRBJ2-1 | TRBV10-3 | . | TGTGCCATCAGTGAGAGGGAGAACAATGAGCAGTTCTTC | CAISERENNEQFF
TRBD1 | TRBJ1-1 | TRBV20-1 | few | TGCAGTGCCAGAGTGACAGGGGGCGCGGTAGCTTTCTTT | CSARVTGGAVAFF
. | TRBJ2-5 | TRBV5-5 | few | TGTGCCAGCAGCTTGGCCGTTTCGGGATGGGAGACCCAGTACTTC | CASSLAVSGWETQYF
TRBD1 | TRBJ1-6 | TRBV12-3/TRBV12-4 | . | TGTGCCAGCAGTTTCCGGGACAGGGGGTATTCACCCCTCCACTTT | CASSFRDRGYSPLHF
TRBD1 | TRBJ1-4 | TRBV5-1 | . | TGCGCCAGCAACTTAGGGGGCGAGGGTGAAAAACTGTTTTTT | CASNLGGEGEKLFF
TRBD1 | TRBJ2-7 | TRBV7-2 | . | TGTGCCAGCAGCATCGACAGGGGTCAAACCTACGAGCAGTACTTC | CASSIDRGQTYEQYF
. | TRBJ1-6 | TRBV12-3/TRBV12-4 | . | TGTGCCAGCAGTTCTCCCTCTTCACCCCTCCACTTT | CASSSPSSPLHF
TRBD1 | TRBJ1-6 | TRBV20-1 | . | TGCAGTGCGTCGACCGGGACAGGGAGAAATTCACCCCTCCACTTT | CSASTGTGRNSPLHF
TRBD2 | TRBJ2-7 | TRBV10-3 | . | TGTGCCAGCGGGAGGTTTGAGGACGAGCAGTACTTC | CASGRFEDEQYF
. | TRBJ1-4 | TRBV4-1 | . | TGCGCCAGCAGCCATCCAGAGGGAATAAAACTGTTTTTT | CASSHPEGIKLFF
. | TRBJ2-2 | TRBV7-2 | once | TGTGCCAGCAGCTCAACAGGGTACGGGGAGCTGTTTTTT | CASSSTGYGELFF
TRBD2 | TRBJ2-7 | TRBV15 | few | TGTGCCACCAGCAGACAGACTAGCGGGGGCCATTCCTACGAGCAGTACTTC | CATSRQTSGGHSYEQYF
. | TRBJ1-1 | TRBV18 | . | TGTGCCAGCTCACCGAAGGGCTTTGGTGAAGCTTTCTTT | CASSPKGFGEAFF
TRBD2 | TRBJ2-3 | TRBV5-1 | few | TGCGCCAGCAGCTTGGGCTGGGGTAGCGGGAGCGCAGATACGCAGTATTTT | CASSLGWGSGSADTQYF
TRBD1 | TRBJ2-7 | TRBV20-1 | . | TGCAGTGCTAGAGATTTCGGGACAGCCCCGTACGAGCAGTACTTC | CSARDFGTAPYEQYF
. | TRBJ1-2 | TRBV20-1 | few | TGCAGTGCTACGGACAGTTACTATGGCTACACCTTC | CSATDSYYGYTF
. | TRBJ1-6 | TRBV27 | . | TGTGCCAGCAGTTTTGGCAGGATGAATTCACCCCTCCACTTT | CASSFGRMNSPLHF
. | TRBJ2-3 | TRBV12-3/TRBV12-4 | few | TGTGCCAGCAGTTTGGTACTAGCCGGCACAGATACGCAGTATTTT | CASSLVLAGTDTQYF
TRBD2 | TRBJ2-7 | TRBV6-5 | . | TGTGCCAGCAGTTACGGCGGTGTTAGCGGGATGCGCGAGCAGTACTTC | CASSYGGVSGMREQYF
TRBD2 | TRBJ2-1 | TRBV5-1 | few | TGCGCCAGCAGCGACGGGGGGGCAGTCTCCTACAATGAGCAGTTCTTC | CASSDGGAVSYNEQFF
. | TRBJ2-2 | TRBV5-5 | few | TGTGCCAGCAGCTCAGCCAGGGAATCCGGGGAGCTGTTTTTT | CASSSARESGELFF